Following are 3 T cell receptor beta chains from one sample sequenced in a study of blood T cells in healthy people across ages. Then a second PCR, running roughly 7 to 11 cycles, was carried out with a sample-barcoded 5' primer and a J-beta primer mix. TCRdb processed the 5' RACE reads anew with MiXCR; each CDR3 protein has one entry. Here the sample spans roughly 730,000 distinct CDR3 sequences, about 56% being singletons. The sequenced sample was blood. The origin of the receptors is a man in his forties in good health.

The rearrangement joins TRBV9 to TRBJ1-1; TRBD1 matches at 8 bases. The CDR3 contains 16 residues. The germline V gene encodes CDR1 SGDLS and CDR2 YYNGEE. Trimming cost V 0 bases and J 11 bases; bases outside gene matches: 15. The CDR3 here is CASSVGTGATGARAFF. The CDR3 bases are TGTGCCAGCAGCGTAGGTACAGGGGCGACAGGGGCTCGGGCTTTCTTT.

The chain joins TRBV2 to TRBJ1-1; TRBD1 agrees at 7 bases. The V gene's germline CDR1 is SNHLY and CDR2 FYNNEI. The CDR3 has 14 amino acids. V dropped 4 bases and J dropped 3; count of bases not matched to a gene: 5. In nucleotides, the CDR3 is TGTGCCAGCAGTGGTCACAGGGGCGACACTGAAGCTTTCTTT. It is translated as CASSGHRGDTEAFF.

This clonotype has a handful of counts. The genes are TRBV29-1 and TRBJ2-7; TRBD1 aligns across 10 bases. CDR1 and CDR2 from the germline V gene are SQVTM and ANQGSEA. J was trimmed by 7 bases and V by 5 bases; bases with no gene match: 20. This CDR3 comprises 17 residues. The CDR3 reads CSVLGTGALGGLREQYF. The CDR3 DNA reads as TGCAGCGTTTTAGGGACAGGGGCTTTAGGGGGGCTTCGGGAGCAGTACTTC.